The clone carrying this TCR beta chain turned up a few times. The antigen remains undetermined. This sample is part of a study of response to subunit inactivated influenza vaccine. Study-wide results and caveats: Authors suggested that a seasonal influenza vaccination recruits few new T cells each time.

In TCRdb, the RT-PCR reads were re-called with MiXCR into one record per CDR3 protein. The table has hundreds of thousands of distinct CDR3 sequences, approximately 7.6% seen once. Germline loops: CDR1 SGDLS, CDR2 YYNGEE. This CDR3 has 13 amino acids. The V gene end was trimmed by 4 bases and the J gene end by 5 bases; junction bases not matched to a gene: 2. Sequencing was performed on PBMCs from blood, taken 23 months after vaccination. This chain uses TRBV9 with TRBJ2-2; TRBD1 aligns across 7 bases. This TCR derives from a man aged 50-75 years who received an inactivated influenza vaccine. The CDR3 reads CASSQGETGELFF. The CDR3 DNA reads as TGTGCCAGCAGCCAGGGGGAAACCGGGGAGCTGTTTTTT.